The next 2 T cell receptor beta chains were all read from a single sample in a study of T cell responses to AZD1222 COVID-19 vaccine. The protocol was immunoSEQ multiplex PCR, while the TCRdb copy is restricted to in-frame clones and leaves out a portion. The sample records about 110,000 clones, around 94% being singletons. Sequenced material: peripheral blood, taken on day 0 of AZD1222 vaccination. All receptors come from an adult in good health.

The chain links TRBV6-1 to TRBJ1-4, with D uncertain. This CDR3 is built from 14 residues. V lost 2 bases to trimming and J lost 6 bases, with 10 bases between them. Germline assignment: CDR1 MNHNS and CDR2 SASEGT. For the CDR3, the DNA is TGTGCCAGCAGTGAACTGAATCGGGATGAAAAACTGTTTTTT. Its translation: CASSELNRDEKLFF.

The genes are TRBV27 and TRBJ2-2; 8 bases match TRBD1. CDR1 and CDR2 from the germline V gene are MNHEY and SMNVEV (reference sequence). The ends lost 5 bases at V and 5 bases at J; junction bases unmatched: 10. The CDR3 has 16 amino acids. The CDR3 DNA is TGTGCCAGCAGTCCACACGGGACAGGCGGGACCGGGGAGCTGTTTTTT. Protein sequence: CASSPHGTGGTGELFF.